Listed here are 13 T cell receptor beta chains from one sample, sequenced in a study of response to subunit inactivated influenza vaccine. TCRdb re-called the RT-PCR reads through MiXCR, storing one row per CDR3 protein. The profile shows hundreds of thousands of distinct CDR3 sequences, approximately 13% of them singletons. Sequenced here: PBMCs from blood, sampled 14 days before vaccination. Source of these receptors: a man in his forties or fifties who received an inactivated influenza vaccine.

The rearrangement joins TRBV20-1 to TRBJ2-7; no definite D call. Trimming left V 3 bases short and J 4 bases short, with 16 bases between. The CDR3 has 14 residues. Per germline, CDR1 DFQATT and CDR2 SNEGSKA (reference sequence). As DNA, the CDR3 is TGCAGTGCTAGTCGAAATGCAGTCGGATACGAGCAGTACTTC. Translation gives CSASRNAVGYEQYF.

This clonotype was observed a handful of times. The rearrangement links TRBV29-1 to TRBJ2-1, with D uncertain. V was clipped by 6 bases and J by 0 bases, with 9 bases between them. Germline values: CDR1 SQVTM, CDR2 ANQGSEA. The CDR3 totals 13 residues. This chain's CDR3 is CSVQDDSYNEQFF. CDR3 coding DNA: TGCAGCGTGCAGGACGACTCCTACAATGAGCAGTTCTTC.

This clonotype was observed a few times. The chain uses TRBV7-3 and TRBJ2-3; possible D gene TRBD2, 5 bases. Trimming pared 3 bases from V and 8 bases from J, leaving 15 bases between. Looked up from germline, CDR1 is SGHTA and CDR2 is FQGTGA. The CDR3 runs to 14 residues. In DNA form, the CDR3 reads TGTGCCAGCAGCTTTTCAGCGGCACGCGGTACGCAGTATTTT. It encodes CASSFSAARGTQYF.

This clonotype has a count of ten or more. The V gene is TRBV6-2 or TRBV6-3, the J gene TRBJ1-5; tentatively, D is TRBD1 (5 bases). The CDR3 has 14 amino acids. Germline V gives CDR1 MNHEY, CDR2 SVGEGT. V lost 2 bases and J lost 4, with 9 bases in between. CDR3 protein: CASSYLRGNQPQHF. The CDR3 bases are TGTGCCAGCAGTTACCTTCGGGGGAATCAGCCCCAGCATTTT.

This sequence joins TRBV4-1 and TRBJ2-4, with unresolved D. There are 16 residues in the CDR3. In germline, CDR1 is MGHRA, CDR2 YSYEKL. V was cut by 4 bases and J by 0 bases, with 13 bases left in between. CDR3: CASSLLILGAKNIQYF. The CDR3 nucleotides are TGCGCCAGCAGCCTCCTGATCCTGGGAGCCAAAAACATTCAGTACTTC.

This clonotype was detected only a few times. V usage is TRBV6-2 or TRBV6-3 and J usage is TRBJ2-7, with a tentative D call TRBD2 (5 bases). From germline, CDR1 is MNHEY and CDR2 SVGEGT. This CDR3 region has 14 residues. V lost 5 bases and J lost 2, with 13 bases in between. The CDR3 region has the DNA TGTGCCAGCAGTCGGGAAAGCGGAACCTACGAGCAGTACTTC. Protein sequence: CASSRESGTYEQYF.

This chain connects TRBV7-7 to TRBJ1-1, with D possibly matching TRBD1 (6 bases). The germline V gene encodes CDR1 SSHAT and CDR2 FNYEAQ (reference sequence). V lost 5 bases to trimming and J lost 6 bases, with 13 bases between them. This CDR3 comprises 13 residues. CDR3 sequence (DNA): TGTGCCAGCAGCCGAACAGGGTTTTCTGAAGCTTTCTTT. Its translation: CASSRTGFSEAFF.

The rearrangement links TRBV27 to TRBJ2-7, with unresolved D. Germline loops: CDR1 MNHEY, CDR2 SMNVEV (reference sequence). The V and J ends lost 1 base and 1 base respectively, with 5 bases between them. This CDR3 is built from 13 residues. CDR3: CASSLYPSYEQYF. CDR3 DNA: TGTGCCAGCAGTTTATATCCTTCCTACGAGCAGTACTTC.

This chain connects TRBV6-5 to TRBJ2-3, with 8 bases lining up with TRBD2. Germline CDR1 reads MNHEY; CDR2 reads SVGAGI. With V trimmed by 6 bases and J by 1 base, 9 bases remained unmatched. This CDR3 has 16 residues. The CDR3 DNA reads TGTGCCAGCAGCTTGCTCCCAGCGGGAGGCACAGATACGCAGTATTTT. Encoded protein: CASSLLPAGGTDTQYF.

The chain combines TRBV5-1 with TRBJ2-3; D is possibly TRBD1 (6 bases). Trimming removed 5 bases at V and 3 bases at J, with 13 bases between. From germline, CDR1 is SGHRS and CDR2 YFSETQ. The CDR3 length is 14 residues. CDR3 sequence: CASRPGQRTDTQYF. The CDR3 region has the DNA TGCGCCAGCAGGCCGGGACAACGGACAGATACGCAGTATTTT.

The chain is built from TRBV6-5 and TRBJ1-5; D gene unclear. The CDR3 covers 14 residues. The ends were cut back, 2 bases at V and 4 bases at J, with 9 bases in the middle. Germline values: CDR1 MNHEY, CDR2 SVGAGI. In DNA, the CDR3 is TGTGCCAGCAGTTACGGAGGCCAAAATCAGCCCCAGCATTTT. Translated: CASSYGGQNQPQHF.

The chain carries TRBV15 and TRBJ2-1; 9 bases agree with TRBD1. V lost 3 bases and J lost 2; bases outside the gene matches: 8. From germline, CDR1 is LNHNV and CDR2 YYDKDF (reference sequence). The CDR3 sequence is 17 residues long. The CDR3 here is CATSSSKQGAAYNEQFF. CDR3 sequence (DNA): TGTGCCACCAGCAGTTCAAAACAGGGGGCCGCCTACAATGAGCAGTTCTTC.

The rearrangement links TRBV24-1 to TRBJ2-5, with D perhaps TRBD2 (5 bases). Germline CDR1 KGHDR, CDR2 SFDVKD. There are 12 residues in the CDR3. The V end lost 9 bases, the J end lost 4 bases, and 11 bases lay between the germline ends. CDR3 sequence (DNA): TGTGCCACCTCTGAAGGAGGAGAGACCCAGTACTTC. This sequence encodes CATSEGGETQYF.